The following is a TCR beta chain sequence with its context. Sequencing used immunoSEQ multiplex PCR; TCRdb keeps in-frame clones, though not all of them. The repertoire holds some 100,000 clones, about 92% seen once, with more than 0.95% in the top ten. This entry belongs to a study of T cell changes during pregnancy in multiple sclerosis. CDR1 is LGHNA, CDR2 YNFKEQ, per germline. This CDR3 contains 15 residues. V gave up 4 bases and J gave up 3 bases; unmatched junction bases: 0. Specimen: peripheral blood, collected in the second trimester of pregnancy. The TCR originated in a female donor with multiple sclerosis, enrolled in a pregnancy study. The chain is built from TRBV4-2 and TRBJ2-5; 15 nucleotides align to TRBD2. The CDR3 spells CASSRTSGGEETQYF. DNA for the CDR3: TGTGCCAGCAGCCGGACTAGCGGGGGGGAAGAGACCCAGTACTTC.